The clone carrying this T cell receptor beta chain has only a few counts. The PCR employed 60 Vbeta primers together with 13 Jbeta primers. This table comes from immunoSEQ multiplex PCR, and its TCRdb copy is limited to in-frame clones, with some not included. Counted here are about 180,000 clones, 70% to 80% occurring once; the ten biggest clones make up under 0.9%. The data originate from a study of cytomegalovirus exposure and HLA in healthy donors. The overall study: Earlier, fewer than 130 million unique TCR beta sequences were recovered from about 179 million T cells by an analysis.

The germline V and J ends were trimmed by 4 bases and 5 bases, with 15 bases remaining between them. Germline loops: CDR1 SGHNT, CDR2 YYREEE (reference sequence). The CDR3 is made up of 14 amino acids. This receptor was identified in a woman aged 40 to 49 in good health and CMV-seronegative. V and J are TRBV5-4 and TRBJ1-1; D unresolved. Material: PBMCs. CDR3: CASSTLRGGTEAFF. CDR3 nucleotide sequence: TGTGCCAGCAGCACCCTCAGAGGAGGGACTGAAGCTTTCTTT.